This TCR beta chain was captured by sequencing in a study of identifying expanded T cells in peripheral blood (dated by TCRdb to about 2019). Study-level background: Technical replicates were generated by sequencing separate aliquots of the same genomic DNA pool, and four replicates were compared pairwise. Results the study describes overall, beyond this receptor: The beta-binomial model significantly reduced the number of clones called differentially abundant and the false-positive rate across all healthy-donor time intervals. For all healthy donors, the variance in clone template counts between approximately two-week samples rose significantly as total template count increased. The binomial model flagged about 1.2 differentially abundant clones between technical replicates, compared with approximately 16 over about two weeks and approximately 18 over about four weeks. The authors expected biological variance in healthy repertoires might increase further over much longer intervals such as months to years.

During the collection period, no infections or other immune events were recorded for the healthy donors. Time-dependent variance in a beta-binomial model of T-cell clone differential abundance was calibrated using healthy-donor blood repertoires as a training cohort. The training cohort comprised roughly ten healthy donors, 3 female and 7 male. On average the donors were around 45 years old, and their ages spanned 29 to 64 years. Obtained from a commercial supplier, whole blood was collected from each healthy donor at three time points set two to three weeks apart. For immunosequencing, genomic DNA was extracted from unsorted whole blood. The CDR3 runs 15 residues from the cysteine to the phenylalanine. Only CDR3 DNA remains: 45 bases, in frame from the first base. CDR1 and CDR2 (MNHNS, SASEGT) derive from the germline V gene. Trimming removed 1 base from V and 6 bases from J; the gene matches leave 8 bases unexplained.

TCRbeta CDR3 regions were profiled with the immunoSEQ Assay using bias-controlled multiplex PCR amplification of genomic DNA. The source study handled its data this way. The absolute abundance of each unique TCRbeta CDR3 region was quantified after sequences were collapsed and filtered. Two models were used to test differential abundance: a binomial model (Fisher-equivalent) and a beta-binomial model that adds time-dependent variance fitted from healthy donors. Clones with fewer than 5 combined templates were excluded, and clones with Benjamini-Hochberg FDR below 0.01 were called differentially abundant. Using the form v = (b*log(k)+a)^2, the beta-binomial variance was modeled as a function of the total template count across the two samples. The table comes from immuneACCESS by way of TCRdb, which keeps in-frame sequences with V and J called. Part of the clones is missing from these tables; in studies checked, under half for an unresolved V gene and the rest for unknown reasons. The V and J calls and clone size were taken over from that table, and D and trimming were inferred from the DNA. The sample table shows around 78,000 clones, and 80% to 90% are seen once. The top ten constitute around 18% of the sample.

For this clone: It has no known antigen specificity. No base qualities exist here, and no much larger clone lies one base off it.

This receptor was taken from a person between 18 and 70 years old in good health. The V and J genes are TRBV6-1 and TRBJ2-7; 8 middle bases align to TRBD1. The sequenced sample consisted of blood. This receptor carries the CDR3 CASSEGDRGTIEQYF. Here is the DNA: TGTGCCAGCAGTGAAGGCGACAGGGGTACGATCGAGCAGTACTTC.